This T cell receptor (beta chain) originates from a study of T-cell memory formation after mild COVID-19. TCRdb itself ran the 5' RACE reads through MiXCR, one entry per CDR3 protein. The sample consists of 550,000 to 700,000 distinct CDR3 sequences, 15% to 20% of them appearing once. The TCR comes from an adult woman who had mild COVID-19 (a few samples of this study predate the infection). Cell type and time point are not known. Material: PBMCs or a T cell subset sorted from them (not recorded which).

CDR3 loop: CASSGGRTSGRWSYNEQFF. DNA of the CDR3: TGTGCCAGCAGTGGCGGCCGGACTAGCGGGAGGTGGTCCTACAATGAGCAGTTCTTC. The V call is TRBV6-2 or TRBV6-3, the J call TRBJ2-1; TRBD2 aligns across 14 bases. The germline CDR1 and CDR2 sequences are MNHEY and SVGEGT. Trimming at V came to 5 bases and at J to 1 base, leaving 10 bases not matched to a gene. The CDR3 totals 19 residues.